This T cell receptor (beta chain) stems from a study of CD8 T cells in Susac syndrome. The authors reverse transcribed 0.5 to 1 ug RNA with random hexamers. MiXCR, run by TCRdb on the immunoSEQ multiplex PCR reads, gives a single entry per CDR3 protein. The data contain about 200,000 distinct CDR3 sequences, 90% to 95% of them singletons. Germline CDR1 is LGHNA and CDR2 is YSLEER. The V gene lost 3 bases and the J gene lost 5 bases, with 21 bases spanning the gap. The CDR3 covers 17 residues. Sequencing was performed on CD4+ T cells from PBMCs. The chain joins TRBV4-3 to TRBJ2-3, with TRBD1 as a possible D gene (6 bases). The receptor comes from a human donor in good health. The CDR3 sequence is CASSHEHRTAVRDTQYF. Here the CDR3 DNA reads TGCGCCAGCAGCCATGAACACCGGACAGCCGTGAGAGATACGCAGTATTTT.